These 21 T cell receptor beta chains originate from one sample sequenced in a study of blood T cell repertoires in COVID-19. Measured with immunoSEQ multiplex PCR; TCRdb has only the in-frame clones, and not every one. This repertoire shows 200,000 to 250,000 clones, around 90% found once; its top ten account for over 13%. Material: PBMCs or T cells enriched from blood (not recorded which). These receptors were taken from a man aged 30 to 45 who had been exposed to COVID-19.

The chain combines TRBV16 with TRBJ1-6; D gene uncertain. Germline lookup yields CDR1 KGHSY and CDR2 FQNENV. Trimming shortened V by 8 bases and J by 8 bases, and 19 bases separated the two germline ends. This CDR3 spans 15 amino acids. The CDR3 coding sequence is TGTGCCAGCCAAGGTTCGGCAGGCCCATATTCACCCCTCCACTTT. It specifies CASQGSAGPYSPLHF.

The J gene is TRBJ2-7, the V gene TRBV4-2; 11 nucleotides match TRBD1. Germline V gene sequence: CDR1 LGHNA, CDR2 YNFKEQ. J was trimmed by 0 bases and V by 1 base; bases with no gene match: 11. This CDR3 spans 19 amino acids. CDR3 in amino acids: CASSQATRDRGRISYEQYF. Written as DNA, the CDR3 is TGTGCCAGCAGCCAAGCCACCCGGGACAGGGGGAGGATCTCCTACGAGCAGTACTTC.

The chain joins TRBV27 to TRBJ1-2; tentatively, D is TRBD1 (5 bases). Germline values: CDR1 MNHEY, CDR2 SMNVEV (reference sequence). This CDR3 spans 16 amino acids. Trimming pared 0 bases from V and 1 base from J, leaving 12 bases between. CDR3 in amino acids: CASSLSYSQGNYGYTF. The CDR3 nucleotides read TGTGCCAGCAGTTTATCTTATTCGCAGGGTAACTATGGCTACACCTTC.

The rearrangement uses TRBV27 and TRBJ2-1; 10 bases align to TRBD2. Germline V lookup: CDR1 MNHEY, CDR2 SMNVEV (reference sequence). The junction had 5 bases not matched to a gene; V was cut back by 5 bases and J by 1 base. The CDR3 contains 16 residues. The CDR3 spells CASSRGLADSYNEQFF. The CDR3 DNA follows: TGTGCCAGCAGTCGCGGACTAGCGGATTCCTACAATGAGCAGTTCTTC.

The CDR3 DNA reads as TGTGCCAGCAGCCAAGCGACAGGGGGCGCGGCCTACGAGCAGTACTTC. Encoded protein: CASSQATGGAAYEQYF. V usage is TRBV3-1 (or the pseudogene TRBV3-2) and J usage is TRBJ2-7; 10 nucleotides match TRBD1. V was clipped by 1 base and J by 2 bases; unmatched bases: 5. CDR3 size: 16 residues. The germline V gene has CDR1 LGHDT and CDR2 YNNKEL (reference sequence).

The CDR3 reads CASSVGRAGVKNIQYF. The CDR3, as DNA: TGTGCCAGCAGCGTAGGGCGGGCCGGAGTGAAAAACATTCAGTACTTC. V is TRBV9 and J is TRBJ2-4, with TRBD2 as a possible D gene (5 bases). Trimming removed 0 bases from V and 4 bases from J, with 14 bases in between. Looked up from germline, CDR1 is SGDLS and CDR2 is YYNGEE. The CDR3 length is 16 residues. Together with reference TRBV9 and TRBJ2-4, the CDR3 gives the full variable domain: DSGVTQTPKHLITATGQRVTLRCSPRSGDLSVYWYQQSLDQGLQFLIQYYNGEERAKGNILERFSAQQFPDLHSELNLSSLELGDSALYFCASSVGRAGVKNIQYFGAGTRLSVL.

The chain carries TRBV18 and TRBJ2-1; 11 bases align to TRBD2. The CDR3 is made up of 18 amino acids. Germline V lookup: CDR1 KGHSH, CDR2 LQKENI. Losses at the gene ends were 5 bases for V and 4 bases for J; bases not matched to a gene: 13. The CDR3 is CASSSIRWASGGYNEQFF. DNA for the CDR3: TGTGCCAGCTCATCAATCCGGTGGGCTAGCGGGGGGTACAATGAGCAGTTCTTC.

V usage is TRBV6-1 and J usage is TRBJ1-1; D remains unclear. V lost 2 bases to trimming and J lost 3 bases, with 7 bases between them. The CDR3 is 13 residues long. CDR1 is MNHNS, CDR2 SASEGT, per germline. Here the CDR3 reads CASSEWGDTEAFF. CDR3 nucleotides: TGTGCCAGCAGTGAATGGGGAGACACTGAAGCTTTCTTT.

The chain joins TRBV7-9 to TRBJ2-1; no clear D. The CDR3 is 11 residues long. V was pared by 8 bases and J by 8 bases, with 10 bases between. Germline values: CDR1 SEHNR, CDR2 FQNEAQ (reference sequence). CDR3 sequence: CASAAFDEQFF. The DNA of the CDR3 is TGTGCCAGCGCGGCTTTCGATGAGCAGTTCTTC.

The rearrangement links TRBV19 to TRBJ1-4, with TRBD1 matching over 9 bases. J was trimmed by 3 bases and V by 6 bases; bases with no gene match: 11. This CDR3 region has 17 residues. Germline V lookup: CDR1 LNHDA, CDR2 SQIVND (reference sequence). The DNA for the CDR3 is TGTGCCAGTAGCTCGCCGGGACAGGGCTTCGCTAATGAAAAACTGTTTTTT. Residues: CASSSPGQGFANEKLFF.

The J gene is TRBJ2-3, the V gene TRBV7-2, with 11 positions matching TRBD2. Germline assignment: CDR1 SGHTA and CDR2 FQGNSA. The ends lost 1 base at V and 3 bases at J; junction bases unmatched: 3. The CDR3 is 16 amino acids. CDR3 protein: CASSLGASGGTDTQYF. The CDR3 nucleotides read TGTGCCAGCAGCTTAGGGGCTAGCGGGGGGACAGATACGCAGTATTTT.

This clone was seen more than once but under ten times. This chain uses TRBV11-1 with TRBJ2-7, with D possibly TRBD1 on 6 matching bases. Germline CDR1 reads SGHAT; CDR2 reads FQDESV (reference sequence). V was trimmed by 4 bases and J by 7 bases, leaving 17 bases between them. This CDR3 spans 14 amino acids. The CDR3 protein is CASSSGTGFPEQYF. CDR3 DNA sequence: TGTGCCAGCAGCTCTGGAACAGGGTTCCCAGAGCAGTACTTC. Based on the CDR3 plus reference TRBV11-1 and TRBJ2-7, the full variable domain is EAEVAQSPRYKITEKSQAVAFWCDPISGHATLYWYRQILGQGPELLVQFQDESVVDDSQLPKDRFSAERLKGVDSTLKIQPAELGDSAMYLCASSSGTGFPEQYFGPGTRLTVT.

The chain uses TRBV19 and TRBJ2-5, with D unclear. Germline V gene data show CDR1 as LNHDA and CDR2 as SQIVND (reference sequence). V was trimmed by 1 base and J by 7 bases, leaving 7 bases between them. The length of the CDR3 is 12 residues. As DNA, the CDR3 is TGTGCCAGTAGTATAGGCGCCGGGACCCAGTACTTC. Translated: CASSIGAGTQYF.

The chain employs TRBV7-6 and TRBJ1-1, with 7 bases lining up with TRBD1. Losses at the gene ends were 0 bases for V and 1 base for J; bases not matched to a gene: 2. Germline V gene lookup returns CDR1 SGHVS and CDR2 FNYEAQ. The CDR3 length is 15 residues. DNA of the CDR3: TGTGCCAGCAGCTTAGCGACAGGGCCGAACACTGAAGCTTTCTTT. Protein sequence: CASSLATGPNTEAFF.

The chain uses TRBV27 and TRBJ2-5; maybe TRBD2 (5 bases). Deletions cut 6 bases from V and 5 bases from J, with 13 bases between. The CDR3 sequence is 13 residues long. In germline, CDR1 is MNHEY, CDR2 SMNVEV (reference sequence). The CDR3 bases are TGTGCCAGCAGCCCTCGACTACGGGAGACCCAGTACTTC. It is translated as CASSPRLRETQYF.

The chain combines TRBV19 with TRBJ1-2, with D perhaps TRBD1 (5 bases). The CDR3 loop spans 11 amino acids. CDR1 and CDR2 from the germline V gene are LNHDA and SQIVND (reference sequence). V dropped 4 bases and J dropped 6 bases, with 6 bases sitting between them. The CDR3 bases are TGTGCCAGTAGTACCAGGGATGGCTACACCTTC. Its translation: CASSTRDGYTF.

This CDR3 reads CASSLDQRGLAETQYF. The CDR3, as DNA: TGTGCCAGCAGCTTGGACCAGCGGGGGTTGGCAGAGACCCAGTACTTC. This rearrangement joins TRBV5-4 to TRBJ2-5; 8 positions agree with TRBD2. CDR3 length: 16 amino acids. The V gene end was trimmed by 0 bases and the J gene end by 4 bases; junction bases not matched to a gene: 8. Germline-derived CDR1 and CDR2 are SGHNT and YYREEE (reference sequence). Together with reference TRBV5-4 and TRBJ2-5, the CDR3 gives the full variable domain: ETGVTQSPTHLIKTRGQQVTLRCSSQSGHNTVSWYQQALGQGPQFIFQYYREEENGRGNFPPRFSGLQFPNYSSELNVNALELDDSALYLCASSLDQRGLAETQYFGPGTRLLVL.

The chain recombines TRBV5-8 with TRBJ2-3; D remains ambiguous. The V gene lost 0 bases and the J gene lost 0 bases, with 5 bases spanning the gap. The CDR3 totals 14 residues. Germline V CDR1 and CDR2: SGHTS, YDEGEE. CDR3 bases: TGTGCCAGCAGCTTGGATAGTAGCACAGATACGCAGTATTTT. Translation: CASSLDSSTDTQYF. Using reference TRBV5-8 and TRBJ2-3 for the parts outside the CDR3, the full variable domain is EAGVTQSPTHLIKTRGQQATLRCSPISGHTSVYWYQQALGLGLQFLLWYDEGEERNRGNFPPRFSGRQFPNYSSELNVNALELEDSALYLCASSLDSSTDTQYFGPGTRLTVL.

This chain links TRBV5-4 with TRBJ1-1; tentatively, D is TRBD1 (6 bases). Germline V CDR1 and CDR2: SGHNT, YYREEE (reference sequence). The CDR3 is 15 amino acids. V was cut by 4 bases and J by 7 bases, with 20 bases left in between. The DNA for the CDR3 is TGTGCCAGCAGCCGTCGTTGGGGAGGGGGTGATGAAGCTTTCTTT. Its translation: CASSRRWGGGDEAFF.

The chain combines TRBV7-2 with TRBJ2-2, with D perhaps matching TRBD2 (7 bases). V was trimmed by 6 bases and J by 0 bases, leaving 20 bases between them. The CDR3 runs to 18 residues. CDR1 and CDR2 from the germline V gene are SGHTA and FQGNSA. CDR3 bases: TGTGCCAGCAGTCAGGTCGGGGGGCCTGGCACGAACACCGGGGAGCTGTTTTTT. Its translation: CASSQVGGPGTNTGELFF.

The sample holds one count of this clone. The chain links TRBV7-2 to TRBJ2-7, with D uncertain. Per the germline V gene, CDR1 is SGHTA and CDR2 is FQGNSA. V dropped 5 bases and J dropped 0 bases, with 20 bases sitting between them. There are 17 residues in the CDR3. CDR3 sequence: CASSPAGGSELSYEQYF. The CDR3, as DNA: TGTGCCAGCAGCCCCGCCGGCGGCTCCGAACTCTCCTACGAGCAGTACTTC.